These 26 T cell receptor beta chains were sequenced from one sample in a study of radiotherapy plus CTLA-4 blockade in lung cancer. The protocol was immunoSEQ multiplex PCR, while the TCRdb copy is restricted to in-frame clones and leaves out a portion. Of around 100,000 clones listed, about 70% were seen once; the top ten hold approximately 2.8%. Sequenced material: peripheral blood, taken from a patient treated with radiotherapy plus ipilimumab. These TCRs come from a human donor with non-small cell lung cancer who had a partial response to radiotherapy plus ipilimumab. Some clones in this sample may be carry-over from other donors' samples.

The DNA for the CDR3 is TGCGCCAGCAGCCCCGAGGGGGACCCCGCCTACGAGCAGTACTTC. It specifies CASSPEGDPAYEQYF. V and J are TRBV5-1 and TRBJ2-7, with D maybe TRBD1 (6 bases). This CDR3 has 15 amino acids. Deletions cut 4 bases from V and 2 bases from J, with 16 bases between. From germline, CDR1 is SGHRS and CDR2 YFSETQ.

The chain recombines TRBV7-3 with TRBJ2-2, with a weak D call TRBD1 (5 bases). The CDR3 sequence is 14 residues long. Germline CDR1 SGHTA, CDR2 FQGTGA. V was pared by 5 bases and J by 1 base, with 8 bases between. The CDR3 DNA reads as TGTGCCAGCAGCATAGGACAGAACACCGGGGAGCTGTTTTTT. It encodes CASSIGQNTGELFF.

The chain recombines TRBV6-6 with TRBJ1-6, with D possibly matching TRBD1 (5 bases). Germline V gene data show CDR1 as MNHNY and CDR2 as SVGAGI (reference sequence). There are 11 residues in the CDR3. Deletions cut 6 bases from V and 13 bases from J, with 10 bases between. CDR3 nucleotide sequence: TGTGCCAGCAGAACGGGGGATCCCCTCCACTTT. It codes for CASRTGDPLHF.

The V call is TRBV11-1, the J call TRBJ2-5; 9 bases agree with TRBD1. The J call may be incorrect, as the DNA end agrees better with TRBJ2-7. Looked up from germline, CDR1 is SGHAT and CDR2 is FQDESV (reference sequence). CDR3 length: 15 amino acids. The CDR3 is CASRAPGQGSYEQYF. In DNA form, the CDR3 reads TGTGCCAGCAGGGCGCCGGGACAGGGCTCCTACGAGCAGTACTTC.

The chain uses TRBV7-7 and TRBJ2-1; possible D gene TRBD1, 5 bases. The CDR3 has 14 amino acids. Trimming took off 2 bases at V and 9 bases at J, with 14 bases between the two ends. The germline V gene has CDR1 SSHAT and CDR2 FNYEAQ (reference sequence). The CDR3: CASSLNPPGSEQFF. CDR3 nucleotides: TGTGCCAGCAGCTTAAATCCCCCAGGGTCTGAGCAGTTCTTC.

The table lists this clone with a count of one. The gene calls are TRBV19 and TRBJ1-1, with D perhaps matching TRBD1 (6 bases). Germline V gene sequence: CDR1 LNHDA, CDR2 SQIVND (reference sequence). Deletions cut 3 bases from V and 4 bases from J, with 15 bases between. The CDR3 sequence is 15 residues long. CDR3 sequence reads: CASSISGVTGTEAFF. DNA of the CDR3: TGTGCCAGTAGTATTAGTGGGGTGACAGGCACTGAAGCTTTCTTT.

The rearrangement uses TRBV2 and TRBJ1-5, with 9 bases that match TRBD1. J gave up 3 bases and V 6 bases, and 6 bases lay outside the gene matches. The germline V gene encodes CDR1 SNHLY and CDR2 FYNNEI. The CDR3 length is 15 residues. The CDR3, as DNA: TGTGCCAGCAGGACCGGGACAGGGTACAATCAGCCCCAGCATTTT. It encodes CASRTGTGYNQPQHF.

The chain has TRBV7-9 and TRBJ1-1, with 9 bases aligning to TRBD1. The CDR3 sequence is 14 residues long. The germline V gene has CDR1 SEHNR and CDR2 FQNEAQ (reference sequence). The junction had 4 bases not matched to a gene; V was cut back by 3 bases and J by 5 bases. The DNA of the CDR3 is TGTGCCAGCAGCTTGACTGGACAGGGGACTGAAGCTTTCTTT. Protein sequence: CASSLTGQGTEAFF.

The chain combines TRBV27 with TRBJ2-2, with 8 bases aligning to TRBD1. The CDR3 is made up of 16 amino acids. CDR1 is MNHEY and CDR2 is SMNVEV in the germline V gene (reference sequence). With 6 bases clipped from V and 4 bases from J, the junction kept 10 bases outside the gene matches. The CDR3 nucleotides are TGTGCCAGCAGGACCAAGGGACAGGCAACCACCGGGGAGCTGTTTTTT. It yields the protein CASRTKGQATTGELFF.

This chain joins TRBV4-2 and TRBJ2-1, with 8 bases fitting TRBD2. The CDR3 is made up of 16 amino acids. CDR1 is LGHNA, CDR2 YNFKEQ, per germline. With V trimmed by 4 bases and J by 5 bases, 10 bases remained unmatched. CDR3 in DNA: TGTGCCAGCAGCCCATCGCGGGGGGAGGCTGACAATGAGCAGTTCTTC. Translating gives CASSPSRGEADNEQFF.

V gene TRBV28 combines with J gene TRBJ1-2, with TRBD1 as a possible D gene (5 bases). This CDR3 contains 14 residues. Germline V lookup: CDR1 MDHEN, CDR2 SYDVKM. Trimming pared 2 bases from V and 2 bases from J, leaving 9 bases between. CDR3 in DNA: TGTGCCAGCAGTTTACGGCAGGGAAACTATGGCTACACCTTC. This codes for CASSLRQGNYGYTF.

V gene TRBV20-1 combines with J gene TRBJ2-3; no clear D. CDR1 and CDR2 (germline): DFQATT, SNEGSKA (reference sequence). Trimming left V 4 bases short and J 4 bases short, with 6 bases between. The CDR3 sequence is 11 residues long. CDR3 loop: CSAIPADTQYF. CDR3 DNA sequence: TGCAGTGCTATTCCGGCAGATACGCAGTATTTT.

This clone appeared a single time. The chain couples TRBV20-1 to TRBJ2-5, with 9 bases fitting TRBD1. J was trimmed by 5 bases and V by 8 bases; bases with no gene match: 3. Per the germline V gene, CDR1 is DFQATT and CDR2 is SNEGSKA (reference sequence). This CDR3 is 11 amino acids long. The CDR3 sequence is CSPQGAETQYF. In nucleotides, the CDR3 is TGCAGTCCACAGGGGGCCGAGACCCAGTACTTC.

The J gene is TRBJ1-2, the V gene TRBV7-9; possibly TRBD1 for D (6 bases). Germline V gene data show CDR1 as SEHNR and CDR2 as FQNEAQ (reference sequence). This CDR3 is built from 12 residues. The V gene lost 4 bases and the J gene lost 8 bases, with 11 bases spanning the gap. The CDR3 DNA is TGTGCCAGCAGCTCCCTACAGGGAGGCTACACCTTC. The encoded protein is CASSSLQGGYTF.

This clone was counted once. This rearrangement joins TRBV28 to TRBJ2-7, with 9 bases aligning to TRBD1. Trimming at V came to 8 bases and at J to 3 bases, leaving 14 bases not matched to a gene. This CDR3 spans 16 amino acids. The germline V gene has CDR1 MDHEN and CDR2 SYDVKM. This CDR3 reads CASRSGGTGLSYEQYF. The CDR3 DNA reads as TGTGCCAGCCGAAGTGGAGGGACAGGGCTCAGCTACGAGCAGTACTTC.

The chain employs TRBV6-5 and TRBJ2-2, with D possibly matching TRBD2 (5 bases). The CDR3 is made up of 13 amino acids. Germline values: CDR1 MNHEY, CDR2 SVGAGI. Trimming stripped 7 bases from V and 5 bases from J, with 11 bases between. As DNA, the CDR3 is TGTGCCAGCACACTAGTTAGGACCGGGGAGCTGTTTTTT. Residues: CASTLVRTGELFF.

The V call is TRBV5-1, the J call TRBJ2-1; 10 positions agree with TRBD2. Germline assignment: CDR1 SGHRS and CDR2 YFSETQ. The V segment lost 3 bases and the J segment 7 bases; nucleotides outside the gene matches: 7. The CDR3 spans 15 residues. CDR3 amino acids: CASSSLAGVENEQFF. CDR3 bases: TGCGCCAGCAGCTCGCTAGCGGGAGTTGAAAATGAGCAGTTCTTC.

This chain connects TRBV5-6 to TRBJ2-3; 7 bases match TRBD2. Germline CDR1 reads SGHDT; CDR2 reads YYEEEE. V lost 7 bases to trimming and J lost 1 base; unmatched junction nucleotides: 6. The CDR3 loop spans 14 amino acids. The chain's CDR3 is CASRERGGTDTQYF. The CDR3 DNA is TGTGCCAGCCGGGAGCGGGGAGGCACAGATACGCAGTATTTT.

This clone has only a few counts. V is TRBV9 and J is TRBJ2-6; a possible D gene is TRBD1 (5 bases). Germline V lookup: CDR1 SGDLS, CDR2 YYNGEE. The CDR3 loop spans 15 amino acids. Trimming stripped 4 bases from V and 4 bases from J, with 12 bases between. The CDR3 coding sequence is TGTGCCAGCAGCCCCCTACCAGGGGGGGCCAACGTCCTGACTTTC. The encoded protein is CASSPLPGGANVLTF.

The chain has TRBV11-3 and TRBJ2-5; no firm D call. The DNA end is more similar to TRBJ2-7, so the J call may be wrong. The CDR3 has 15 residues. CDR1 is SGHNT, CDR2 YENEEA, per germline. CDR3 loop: CASSPESWNSYEQYF. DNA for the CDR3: TGTGCCAGCAGCCCTGAGAGTTGGAATAGCTACGAGCAGTACTTC.

The CDR3 DNA reads TGTGCCAGCTCACCCTCCCCTAGGTCTAGCGGGAGCTCCTACAATGAGCAGTTCTTC. Protein product: CASSPSPRSSGSSYNEQFF. V gene TRBV18 combines with J gene TRBJ2-1, with 10 bases that match TRBD2. V was pared by 3 bases and J by 0 bases, with 11 bases of the junction left unmatched. The CDR3 is made up of 19 amino acids. Per germline, CDR1 KGHSH and CDR2 LQKENI.

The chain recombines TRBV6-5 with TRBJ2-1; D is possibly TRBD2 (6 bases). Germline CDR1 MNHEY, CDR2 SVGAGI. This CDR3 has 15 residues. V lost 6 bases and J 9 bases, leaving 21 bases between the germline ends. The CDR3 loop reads CASRGAGGRKGEQFF. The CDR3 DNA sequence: TGTGCCAGCAGGGGAGCGGGTGGGAGAAAGGGTGAGCAGTTCTTC.

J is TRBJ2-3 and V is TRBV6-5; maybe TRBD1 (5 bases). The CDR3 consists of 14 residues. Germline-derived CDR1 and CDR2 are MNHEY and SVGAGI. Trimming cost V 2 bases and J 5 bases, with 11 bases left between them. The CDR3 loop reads CASSYVQGQDTQYF. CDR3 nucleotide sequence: TGTGCCAGCAGTTACGTCCAGGGCCAAGATACGCAGTATTTT.

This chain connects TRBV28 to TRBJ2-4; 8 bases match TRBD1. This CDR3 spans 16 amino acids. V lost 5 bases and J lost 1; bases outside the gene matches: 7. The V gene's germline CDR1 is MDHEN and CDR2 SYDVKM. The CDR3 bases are TGTGCCAGCAGTGACACAGGGGGGTATGCCAAAAACATTCAGTACTTC. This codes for CASSDTGGYAKNIQYF.

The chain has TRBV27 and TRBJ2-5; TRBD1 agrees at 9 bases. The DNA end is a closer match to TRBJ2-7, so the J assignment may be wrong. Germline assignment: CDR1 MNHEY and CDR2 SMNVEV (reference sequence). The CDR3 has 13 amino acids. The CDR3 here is CASSSTGGYEQYF. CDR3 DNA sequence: TGTGCCAGCAGTTCGACAGGGGGCTACGAGCAGTACTTC.

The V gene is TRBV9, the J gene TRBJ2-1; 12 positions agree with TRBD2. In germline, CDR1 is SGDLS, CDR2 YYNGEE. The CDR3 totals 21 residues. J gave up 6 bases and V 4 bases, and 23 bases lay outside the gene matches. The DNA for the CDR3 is TGTGCCAGCAGCCTAGCCATAGGGCTTGGGCCTAGCGGGGGGGGAAGCAATGAGCAGTTCTTC. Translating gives CASSLAIGLGPSGGGSNEQFF. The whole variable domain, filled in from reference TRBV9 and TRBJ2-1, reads DSGVTQTPKHLITATGQRVTLRCSPRSGDLSVYWYQQSLDQGLQFLIQYYNGEERAKGNILERFSAQQFPDLHSELNLSSLELGDSALYFCASSLAIGLGPSGGGSNEQFFGPGTRLTVL.